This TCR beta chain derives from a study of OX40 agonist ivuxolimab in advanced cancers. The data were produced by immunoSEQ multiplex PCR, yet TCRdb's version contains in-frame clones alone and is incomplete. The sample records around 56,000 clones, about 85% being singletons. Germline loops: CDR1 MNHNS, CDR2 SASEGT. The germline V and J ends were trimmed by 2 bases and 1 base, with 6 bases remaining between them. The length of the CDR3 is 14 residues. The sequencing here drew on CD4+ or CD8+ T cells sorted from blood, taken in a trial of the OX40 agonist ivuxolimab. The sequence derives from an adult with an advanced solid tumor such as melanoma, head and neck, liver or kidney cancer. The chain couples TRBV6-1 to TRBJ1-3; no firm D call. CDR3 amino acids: CASSELPSGNTIYF. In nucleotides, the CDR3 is TGTGCCAGCAGTGAACTCCCTTCTGGAAACACCATATATTTT.